Following are 16 T cell receptor beta chains from one sample sequenced in a study of CD8 T cells in ankylosing spondylitis. In TCRdb, the 5' RACE reads were re-called with MiXCR into one record per CDR3 protein. The table has roughly 230,000 distinct CDR3 sequences, approximately 8% seen once; the top ten hold approximately 4.8%. Sequenced material: blood, either unsorted or a sorted T cell fraction (not recorded which). The receptors shown here come from a female donor with ankylosing spondylitis or in good health (not recorded which).

This clonotype was observed at least ten times. The junction differs from germline at one of its ends, possibly a read error. The chain joins TRBV10-3 to TRBJ2-3; 7 bases match TRBD2. This CDR3 has 18 amino acids. Germline CDR1 ENHRY, CDR2 SYGVKD. The CDR3 reads CAISEKKVGAGNTDRQYF. The CDR3 DNA is TGTGCCATCAGTGAGAAAAAGGTCGGAGCGGGAAACACAGATAGGCAGTATTTT.

Many counts were recorded for this clonotype. The gene calls are TRBV28 and TRBJ2-2, with 8 bases fitting TRBD1. CDR3 size: 15 residues. J was trimmed by 8 bases and V by 8 bases; bases with no gene match: 13. CDR1 and CDR2 from the germline V gene are MDHEN and SYDVKM. CDR3 sequence (DNA): TGTGCCAGCCTCCGGGACAGGCACAATGTAGGGGAGCTGTTTTTT. Translated: CASLRDRHNVGELFF.

Many counts were recorded for this clonotype. The chain carries TRBV20-1 and TRBJ2-4, with D maybe TRBD1 (6 bases). The CDR3 is 15 amino acids. Per germline, CDR1 DFQATT and CDR2 SNEGSKA (reference sequence). V was cut by 3 bases and J by 3 bases, with 15 bases left in between. CDR3 region: CSASEQGVSKNIQYF. CDR3 nucleotide sequence: TGCAGTGCTAGTGAACAGGGAGTGAGCAAAAACATTCAGTACTTC.

In its sample, this clonotype was seen many times. The V call is TRBV5-1, the J call TRBJ1-4; TRBD1 agrees at 7 bases. Germline values: CDR1 SGHRS, CDR2 YFSETQ. V was pared by 3 bases and J by 7 bases, with 6 bases of the junction left unmatched. This CDR3 is 14 amino acids long. The CDR3 DNA reads TGCGCCAGCAGCTCCCGACAGGGCGGTGAAAAACTGTTTTTT. It translates to CASSSRQGGEKLFF. The full variable domain, in which reference TRBV5-1 and TRBJ1-4 provide the parts outside the CDR3, is KAGVTQTPRYLIKTRGQQVTLSCSPISGHRSVSWYQQTPGQGLQFLFEYFSETQRNKGNFPGRFSGRQFSNSRSEMNVSTLELGDSALYLCASSSRQGGEKLFFGSGTQLSVL.

This clonotype appeared many times. CDR3 in DNA: TGTGCCAGCACCTCGGGGGAAACCTACGAGCAGTACTTC. It codes for CASTSGETYEQYF. This sequence joins TRBV12-3 or TRBV12-4 and TRBJ2-7, with TRBD2 as a possible D gene (6 bases). V shed 7 bases and J shed 2 bases, with 12 bases lying between them. The CDR3 is made up of 13 amino acids.

There are many counts of this clonotype. This chain uses TRBV2 with TRBJ2-1, with a possible D match to TRBD1 (6 bases). The ends were cut back, 7 bases at V and 9 bases at J, with 13 bases in the middle. Germline V gene data show CDR1 as SNHLY and CDR2 as FYNNEI. The CDR3 sequence is 12 residues long. CDR3 in amino acids: CASTQGSGEQFF. In DNA form, the CDR3 reads TGTGCCAGCACACAGGGCAGTGGTGAGCAGTTCTTC. The full variable domain, rest sourced from reference TRBV2 and TRBJ2-1, is EPEVTQTPSHQVTQMGQEVILRCVPISNHLYFYWYRQILGQKVEFLVSFYNNEISEKSEIFDDQFSVERPDGSNFTLKIRSTKLEDSAMYFCASTQGSGEQFFGPGTRLTVL.

With respect to this clonotype: A much larger clone lies one base from this, so it may be a read error. The J gene is TRBJ2-3, the V gene TRBV12-3 or TRBV12-4, with D possibly TRBD2 on 7 matching bases. The CDR3 spans 15 residues. Written as DNA, the CDR3 is TGTGGCAGCAGTTCCCGGGGGCGGGAGATAAATACGCAGTATTTT. Amino acid sequence: CGSSSRGREINTQYF.

In its sample, this clonotype was seen a few times. The chain links TRBV2 to TRBJ2-1, with D uncertain. Germline V CDR1 and CDR2: SNHLY, FYNNEI. V gave up 3 bases and J gave up 9 bases, with 9 bases separating them. The CDR3 covers 12 residues. Here the CDR3 DNA reads TGTGCCAGCAGTGACGCTTCGGGTGAGCAGTTCTTC. Protein product: CASSDASGEQFF. Variable domain in full (rest from reference TRBV2 and TRBJ2-1): EPEVTQTPSHQVTQMGQEVILRCVPISNHLYFYWYRQILGQKVEFLVSFYNNEISEKSEIFDDQFSVERPDGSNFTLKIRSTKLEDSAMYFCASSDASGEQFFGPGTRLTVL.

This clonotype was recorded at least ten times. J is TRBJ2-3 and V is TRBV29-1; D is undetermined. Trimming shortened V by 3 bases and J by 1 base, and 11 bases separated the two germline ends. This CDR3 is 14 amino acids long. Germline-derived CDR1 and CDR2 are SQVTM and ANQGSEA. CDR3 loop: CSVELGVRTDTQYF. The DNA for the CDR3 is TGCAGCGTTGAGCTAGGAGTACGCACAGATACGCAGTATTTT.

Remarks on this clonotype: A junction boundary mismatches the germline segment, possibly from a read error. CDR3 DNA sequence: TGCACCAGCAGCGTAACTAGCGGGAACTACAATGAGCAGTTCTTC. Translation gives CTSSVTSGNYNEQFF. V and J are TRBV5-1 and TRBJ2-1; the match to TRBD2 covers 10 bases. Per the germline V gene, CDR1 is SGHRS and CDR2 is YFSETQ. The CDR3 loop spans 15 amino acids.

This clonotype came up many times. The V call is TRBV12-3 or TRBV12-4, the J call TRBJ1-5, with 8 positions matching TRBD1. The trim removed 3 bases at V and 4 bases at J, leaving 5 bases unmatched. The CDR3 runs to 15 residues. The CDR3 loop is CASSFETGANQPQHF. CDR3 coding DNA: TGTGCCAGCAGTTTTGAGACAGGGGCGAATCAGCCCCAGCATTTT.

This clonotype was counted ten times or more. The chain links TRBV20-1 to TRBJ2-1; no firm D call. This CDR3 spans 15 amino acids. Germline CDR1 is DFQATT and CDR2 is SNEGSKA (reference sequence). V lost 3 bases to trimming and J lost 7 bases, with 19 bases between them. The DNA of the CDR3 is TGCAGTGCTAGTCGAGGTTTATGGGCCCTAAATGAGCAGTTCTTC. It is translated as CSASRGLWALNEQFF.

This clonotype was seen at least ten times. The V gene is TRBV2, the J gene TRBJ2-5; D unresolved. The CDR3 runs 13 residues. CDR1 and CDR2 from the germline V gene are SNHLY and FYNNEI. Between the trimmed V and J ends, which lost 7 bases and 6 bases, there was a span of 15 bases. CDR3 residues: CASTANGVQTQYF. The CDR3 DNA is TGTGCCAGCACCGCCAATGGGGTTCAGACCCAGTACTTC.

Many counts were recorded for this clonotype. The chain is built from TRBV7-2 and TRBJ2-2, with D unresolved. Trimming removed 10 bases from V and 6 bases from J, with 15 bases in between. The CDR3 runs to 13 residues. From germline, CDR1 is SGHTA and CDR2 FQGNSA. CDR3 in amino acids: CATQPLSSGELFF. The CDR3 nucleotides read TGTGCCACCCAGCCATTATCCTCCGGGGAGCTGTTTTTT. The entire variable domain, with the rest obtained from reference TRBV7-2 and TRBJ2-2, is as follows: GAGVSQSPSNKVTEKGKDVELRCDPISGHTALYWYRQSLGQGLEFLIYFQGNSAPDKSGLPSDRFSAERTGGSVSTLTIQRTQQEDSAVYLCATQPLSSGELFFGEGSRLTVL.

The table lists this clonotype with many counts. The genes are TRBV7-8 and TRBJ2-7; D uncertain. The CDR3 has 14 amino acids. Germline V CDR1 and CDR2: SGHVS, FQNEAQ. V lost 5 bases and J 1 base, leaving 12 bases between the germline ends. CDR3 DNA sequence: TGTGCCAGCAGCCCCGTCTCGCGATCCTACGAGCAGTACTTC. It encodes CASSPVSRSYEQYF.

This clonotype was observed at least ten times. The V call is TRBV29-1, the J call TRBJ1-1; D is ambiguous. The CDR3 covers 13 residues. V dropped 4 bases and J dropped 0 bases, with 9 bases sitting between them. The germline gives CDR1 SQVTM, CDR2 ANQGSEA. The CDR3 is CSVGAGLNTEAFF. The CDR3 DNA follows: TGCAGCGTTGGGGCAGGTCTGAACACTGAAGCTTTCTTT. The entire variable domain, with the rest obtained from reference TRBV29-1 and TRBJ1-1, is as follows: SAVISQKPSRDICQRGTSLTIQCQVDSQVTMMFWYRQQPGQSLTLIATANQGSEATYESGFVIDKFPISRPNLTFSTLTVSNMSPEDSSIYLCSVGAGLNTEAFFGQGTRLTVV.